The rows below give T cell receptor beta chains drawn from one sample of a study of T cells in Graves' hyperthyroidism and ophthalmopathy. A single record per CDR3 protein comes from TCRdb applying MiXCR to the multiplex PCR reads. Found here are approximately 570,000 distinct CDR3 sequences, less than 20% of them singletons; the top ten hold around 50%. Input material: blood. All receptors derive from a man aged 35-49 years with Graves' ophthalmopathy. Both conserved end residues are part of each CDR3. A D gene is named only where the DNA matches it firmly. Rows may omit the clone size; those that give it use once, few, many or a size class.

clone_size j_call v_call d_call cdr3_nt cdr3_aa
- TRBJ2-7 TRBV29-1 TRBD2 TGCAGCGTTGGGAGGAGGCTAGCGGGGGACGAGCAGTACTTC CSVGRRLAGDEQYF
few TRBJ2-3 TRBV24-1 - TGTGCCACCAGTGATTTACGGGATACGCAGTATTTT CATSDLRDTQYF
many TRBJ2-3 TRBV7-9 TRBD2 TGTGCCAGCAGCTGGACTAGCGGGGACACAGATACGCAGTATTTT CASSWTSGDTDTQYF
- TRBJ2-7 TRBV9 TRBD2 TGTGCCAGCAGCGTAGGGGACTATAGCGGGGAGCAGTACTTC CASSVGDYSGEQYF
once TRBJ2-6 TRBV10-3 - TGTGCCATCGGGGACTCTGGGGCCAACGTCCTGACTTTC CAIGDSGANVLTF
once TRBJ2-1 TRBV6-2/TRBV6-3 TRBD2 TGTGCCAGCAGTTACTCGCCAGGACTAGCGGGAGGTTACGAGCAGTTCTTC CASSYSPGLAGGYEQFF
- TRBJ2-3 TRBV27 - TGTGCCAGTAGCACCGGGACTCAAAGAGCAGATACGCAGTATTTT CASSTGTQRADTQYF
few TRBJ2-5 TRBV29-1 TRBD1 TGCAGTTACCGGACAGGGGCTGAGGAGACCCAGTACTTC CSYRTGAEETQYF
many TRBJ2-7 TRBV12-3/TRBV12-4 - TGTGCCAGCAGTCCGACAGGCTCAGAGCAGTACTTC CASSPTGSEQYF
- TRBJ2-1 TRBV7-6 - TGTGCCAGCAGCCCACGACCCTCGGAGGCCGAGCAGTTCTTC CASSPRPSEAEQFF
few TRBJ2-4 TRBV13 TRBD2 TGTGCCAGCAGCCCGCGGCTGACTAGCGGGAGAAACATTCAGTACTTC CASSPRLTSGRNIQYF
many TRBJ2-4 TRBV11-2 - TGTGCCAGCAGCTTAGATCGGGCAGGGCTAGCCAAAAACATTCAGTACTTC CASSLDRAGLAKNIQYF
few TRBJ2-1 TRBV20-1 TRBD2 TGCAGTGCTAGCCCCGGGACTATGGACAATGAGCAGTTCTTC CSASPGTMDNEQFF
few TRBJ2-6 TRBV19 - TGTGCCAGTAGTCCCGACGGGGCCACCTCTGGGGCCAACGTCCTGACTTTC CASSPDGATSGANVLTF
- TRBJ2-7 TRBV5-1 - TGCGCCAGTCGGGTACAGGGCGACTCCTACGAGCAGTACTTC CASRVQGDSYEQYF
many TRBJ1-5 TRBV12-3/TRBV12-4 TRBD1 TGTGCCAGCAGTTTATCCCGGGACAGGGGCGAGTGGAATCAGCCCCAGCATTTT CASSLSRDRGEWNQPQHF
many TRBJ2-7 TRBV6-2/TRBV6-3 - TGTGCCAGCAGTCGAAACGGGTTTTACCACGAGCAGTACTTC CASSRNGFYHEQYF
- TRBJ2-1 TRBV18 - TGTGCCAGCTCACCACCGACTGTCTCCTACAATGAGCAGTTCTTC CASSPPTVSYNEQFF
many TRBJ1-2 TRBV12-3/TRBV12-4 - TGTGCCAGCAGTTTAGTTGGGGGCGCGGACTATGGCTACACCTTC CASSLVGGADYGYTF
many TRBJ2-1 TRBV7-2 TRBD2 TGTGCCAGCAGCCCCCGGACTGCTAGCGGGAGGGGGAATGAGCAGTTCTTC CASSPRTASGRGNEQFF
- TRBJ1-1 TRBV12-3/TRBV12-4 TRBD1 TGTGCCAGCAGTTCCAGGGGGCACGAGAACACTGAAGCTTTCTTT CASSSRGHENTEAFF
- TRBJ2-1 TRBV7-2 TRBD2 TGTGCCAGCAGCAGGGGACTAGACCCCTACAATGAGCAGTTCTTC CASSRGLDPYNEQFF
few TRBJ2-3 TRBV28 - TGTGCCAGCAGTTGGGAGTTGGGCACAGATACGCAGTATTTT CASSWELGTDTQYF
- TRBJ2-1 TRBV7-2 - TGTGCCAGCAGCTTTCCGGGACTGGGGATTAATGAGCAGTTCTTC CASSFPGLGINEQFF